What follows are 5 T cell receptor beta chains derived from one specimen sequenced in a study of T-cell reconstitution after alpha-beta-depleted transplantation in children. For TCRbeta, the library was prepared with unique molecular identifiers. MiXCR was run by TCRdb on the PCR reads, yielding one entry per CDR3 protein. This sample has just under 550,000 distinct CDR3 sequences, with around 18% found just once. The specimen comprised PBMCs from the stem cell graft donor, sampled from the stem cell graft. These receptor sequences come from a human donor who donated a stem cell graft to a child with acute lymphoblastic leukemia.

There are a few counts of this clonotype. The V gene is TRBV12-5, the J gene TRBJ2-4; weak D call: TRBD1 (5 bases). Trimming removed 7 bases from V and 0 bases from J, with 13 bases in between. Germline V gene lookup returns CDR1 LGHNT and CDR2 FRNRAP. The CDR3 spans 15 residues. CDR3 sequence (DNA): TGTGCTAGTGACAACAGGCCACTAGCCAAAAACATTCAGTACTTC. Translating it yields CASDNRPLAKNIQYF.

The rearrangement uses TRBV5-1 and TRBJ2-7; D might be TRBD2 (5 bases). The CDR3 is made up of 14 amino acids. Trimming removed 4 bases at V and 5 bases at J, with 16 bases between. Germline-derived CDR1 and CDR2 are SGHRS and YFSETQ. CDR3 sequence (DNA): TGCGCCAGCAGCCTCCTAGGCGACGGGGACGAGCAGTACTTC. Translation gives CASSLLGDGDEQYF.

The chain uses TRBV5-1 and TRBJ2-7, with 7 bases aligning to TRBD2. V gave up 0 bases and J gave up 2 bases; unmatched junction bases: 5. The CDR3 consists of 15 residues. Germline V lookup: CDR1 SGHRS, CDR2 YFSETQ. CDR3 nucleotides: TGCGCCAGCAGCTTGGATGGCGGGGGAGCCTACGAGCAGTACTTC. Encoded protein: CASSLDGGGAYEQYF. Using reference TRBV5-1 and TRBJ2-7 for the parts outside the CDR3, the full variable domain is KAGVTQTPRYLIKTRGQQVTLSCSPISGHRSVSWYQQTPGQGLQFLFEYFSETQRNKGNFPGRFSGRQFSNSRSEMNVSTLELGDSALYLCASSLDGGGAYEQYFGPGTRLTVT.

The sample holds a few counts of this clonotype. This chain links TRBV20-1 with TRBJ1-4, with D uncertain. V was trimmed by 6 bases and J by 8 bases, leaving 22 bases between them. The CDR3 consists of 15 residues. Germline V gene lookup returns CDR1 DFQATT and CDR2 SNEGSKA (reference sequence). The CDR3 loop is CSATALDGNREKLFF. For the CDR3, the DNA is TGCAGTGCCACCGCCCTCGACGGAAACCGAGAAAAACTGTTTTTT.

This clonotype was counted only a few times. This chain uses TRBV7-9 with TRBJ2-7, with TRBD2 matching 8 bases. This CDR3 contains 15 residues. The J segment lost 1 base and the V segment lost 7 bases, leaving 9 bases of the junction unmatched. Germline V gene lookup returns CDR1 SEHNR and CDR2 FQNEAQ (reference sequence). CDR3 coding DNA: TGTGCCAGCATCCTCAGCGGGAGTTGGTCCTACGAGCAGTACTTC. Protein product: CASILSGSWSYEQYF.